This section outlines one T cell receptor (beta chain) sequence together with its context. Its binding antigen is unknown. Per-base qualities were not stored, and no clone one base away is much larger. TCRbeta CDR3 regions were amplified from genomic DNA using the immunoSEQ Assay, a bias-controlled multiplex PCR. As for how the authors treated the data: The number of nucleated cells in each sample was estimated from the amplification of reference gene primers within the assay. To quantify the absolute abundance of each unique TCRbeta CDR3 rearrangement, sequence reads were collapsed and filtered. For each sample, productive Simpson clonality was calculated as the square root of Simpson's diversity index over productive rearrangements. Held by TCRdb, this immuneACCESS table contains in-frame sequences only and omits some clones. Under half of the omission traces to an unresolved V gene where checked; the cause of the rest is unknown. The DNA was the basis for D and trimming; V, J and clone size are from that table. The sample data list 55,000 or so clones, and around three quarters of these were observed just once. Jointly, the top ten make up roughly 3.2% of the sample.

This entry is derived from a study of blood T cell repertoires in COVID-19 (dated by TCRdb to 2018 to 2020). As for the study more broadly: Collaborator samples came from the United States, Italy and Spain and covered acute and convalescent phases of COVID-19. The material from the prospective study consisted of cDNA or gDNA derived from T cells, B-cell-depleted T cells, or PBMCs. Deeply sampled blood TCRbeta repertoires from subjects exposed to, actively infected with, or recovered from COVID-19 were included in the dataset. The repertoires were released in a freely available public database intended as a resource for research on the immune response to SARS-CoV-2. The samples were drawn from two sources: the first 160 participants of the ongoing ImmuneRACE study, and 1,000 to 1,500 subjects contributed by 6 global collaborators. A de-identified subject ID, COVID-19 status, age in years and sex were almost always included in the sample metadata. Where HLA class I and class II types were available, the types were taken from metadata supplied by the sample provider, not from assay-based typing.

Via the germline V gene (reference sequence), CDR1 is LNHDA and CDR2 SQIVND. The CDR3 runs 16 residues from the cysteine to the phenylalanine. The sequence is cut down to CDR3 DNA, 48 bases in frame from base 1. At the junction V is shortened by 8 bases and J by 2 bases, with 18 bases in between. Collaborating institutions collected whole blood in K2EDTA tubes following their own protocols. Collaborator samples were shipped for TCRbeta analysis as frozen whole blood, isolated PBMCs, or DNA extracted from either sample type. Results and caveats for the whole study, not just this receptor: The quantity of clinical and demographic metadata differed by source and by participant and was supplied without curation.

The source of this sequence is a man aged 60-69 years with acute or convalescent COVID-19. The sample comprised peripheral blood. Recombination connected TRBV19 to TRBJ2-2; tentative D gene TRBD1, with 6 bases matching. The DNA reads TGTGCCAGTGGGGGCCAGAGACTTCTCAACACCGGGGAGCTGTTTTTT. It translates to CASGGQRLLNTGELFF.